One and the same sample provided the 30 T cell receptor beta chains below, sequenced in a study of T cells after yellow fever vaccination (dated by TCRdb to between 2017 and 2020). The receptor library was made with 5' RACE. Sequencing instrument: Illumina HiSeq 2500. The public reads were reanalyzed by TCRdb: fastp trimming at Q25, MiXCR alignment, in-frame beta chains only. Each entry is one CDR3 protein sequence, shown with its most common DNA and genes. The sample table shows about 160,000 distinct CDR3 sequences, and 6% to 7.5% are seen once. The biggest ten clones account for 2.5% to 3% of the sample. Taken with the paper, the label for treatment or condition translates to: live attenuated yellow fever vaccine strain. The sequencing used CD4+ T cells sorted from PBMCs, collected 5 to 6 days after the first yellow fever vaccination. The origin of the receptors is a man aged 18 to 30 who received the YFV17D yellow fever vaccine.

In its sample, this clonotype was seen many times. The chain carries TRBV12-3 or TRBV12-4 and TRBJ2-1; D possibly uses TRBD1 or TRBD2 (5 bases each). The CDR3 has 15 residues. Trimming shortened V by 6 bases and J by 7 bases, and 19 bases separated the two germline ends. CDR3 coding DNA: TGTGCCAGCAGCCCCCCCGGACGCGAGGGGAATGAGCAGTTCTTC. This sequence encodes CASSPPGREGNEQFF.

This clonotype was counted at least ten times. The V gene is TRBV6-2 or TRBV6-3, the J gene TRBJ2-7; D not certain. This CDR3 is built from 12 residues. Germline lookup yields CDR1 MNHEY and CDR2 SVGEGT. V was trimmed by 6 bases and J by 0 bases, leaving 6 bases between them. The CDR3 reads CASSQVSYEQYF. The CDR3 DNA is TGTGCCAGCAGCCAGGTCTCCTACGAGCAGTACTTC.

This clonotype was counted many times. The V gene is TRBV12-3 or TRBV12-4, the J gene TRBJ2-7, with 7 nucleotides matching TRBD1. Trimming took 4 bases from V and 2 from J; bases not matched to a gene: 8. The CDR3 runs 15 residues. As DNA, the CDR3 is TGTGCCAGCAGTTCACAGGGGAATTTCCCCTACGAGCAGTACTTC. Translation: CASSSQGNFPYEQYF.

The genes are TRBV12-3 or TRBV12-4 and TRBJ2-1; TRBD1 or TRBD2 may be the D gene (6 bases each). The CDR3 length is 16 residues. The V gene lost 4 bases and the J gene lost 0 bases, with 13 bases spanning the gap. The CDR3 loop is CASSWGWGASYNEQFF. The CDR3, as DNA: TGTGCCAGCAGTTGGGGCTGGGGGGCCTCCTACAATGAGCAGTTCTTC.

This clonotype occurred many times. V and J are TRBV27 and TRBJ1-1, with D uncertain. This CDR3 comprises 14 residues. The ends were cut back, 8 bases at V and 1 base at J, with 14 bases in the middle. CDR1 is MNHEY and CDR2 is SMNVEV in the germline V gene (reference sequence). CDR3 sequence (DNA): TGTGCCAGCGTGGGAACGAGTGAGAACACTGAAGCTTTCTTT. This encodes CASVGTSENTEAFF.

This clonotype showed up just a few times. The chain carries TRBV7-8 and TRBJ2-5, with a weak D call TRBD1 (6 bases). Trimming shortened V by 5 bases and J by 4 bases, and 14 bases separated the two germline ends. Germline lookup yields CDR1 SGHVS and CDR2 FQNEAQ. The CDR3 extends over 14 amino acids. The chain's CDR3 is CASSPWTVSETQYF. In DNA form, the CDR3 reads TGTGCCAGCAGCCCATGGACAGTTTCAGAGACCCAGTACTTC.

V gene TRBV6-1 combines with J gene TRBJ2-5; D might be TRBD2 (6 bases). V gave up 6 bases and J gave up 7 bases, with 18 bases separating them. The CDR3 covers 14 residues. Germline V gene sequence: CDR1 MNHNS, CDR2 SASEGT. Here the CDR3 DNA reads TGTGCCAGCAGGGGTGGAGGGGAAGAAGCGACCCAGTACTTC. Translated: CASRGGGEEATQYF.

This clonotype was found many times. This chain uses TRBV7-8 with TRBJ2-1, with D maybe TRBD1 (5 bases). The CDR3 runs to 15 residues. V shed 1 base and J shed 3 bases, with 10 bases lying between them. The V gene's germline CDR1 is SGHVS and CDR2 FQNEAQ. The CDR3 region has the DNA TGTGCCAGCAGCTTAGGTCAGGGCCTCTACAATGAGCAGTTCTTC. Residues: CASSLGQGLYNEQFF.

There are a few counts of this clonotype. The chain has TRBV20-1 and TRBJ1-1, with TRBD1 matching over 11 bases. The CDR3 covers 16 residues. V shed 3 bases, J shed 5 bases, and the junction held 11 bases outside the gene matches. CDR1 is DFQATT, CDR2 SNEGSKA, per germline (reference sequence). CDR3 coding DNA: TGCAGTGCTAGGAAAAATCCGGGACAGGGGGGGACTGAAGCTTTCTTT. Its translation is CSARKNPGQGGTEAFF.

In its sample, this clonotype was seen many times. The CDR3 bases are TGTGCCAGCACCTACGGGGGGGACCGCTACGAGCAGTACGTC. Amino acid sequence: CASTYGGDRYEQYV. This chain joins TRBV6-2 or TRBV6-3 and TRBJ2-7; 8 nucleotides agree with TRBD2. Germline V lookup: CDR1 MNHEY, CDR2 SVGEGT. V trimming: 7 bases; J trimming: 3 bases; junction bases outside the gene matches: 8. The CDR3 runs 14 residues.

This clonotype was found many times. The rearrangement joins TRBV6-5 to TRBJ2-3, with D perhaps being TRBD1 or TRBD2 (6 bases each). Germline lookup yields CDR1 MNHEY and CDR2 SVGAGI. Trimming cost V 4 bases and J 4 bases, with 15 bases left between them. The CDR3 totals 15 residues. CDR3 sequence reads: CASSSRRGAADTQYF. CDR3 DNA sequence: TGTGCCAGCAGTTCCCGGAGGGGGGCAGCAGATACGCAGTATTTT.

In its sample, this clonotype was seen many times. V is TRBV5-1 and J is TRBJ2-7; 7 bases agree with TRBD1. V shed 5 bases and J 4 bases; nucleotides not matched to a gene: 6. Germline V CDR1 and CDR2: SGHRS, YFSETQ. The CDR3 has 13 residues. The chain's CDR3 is CASSWDRPYEQYV. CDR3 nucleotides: TGCGCCAGCAGTTGGGACAGACCTTACGAGCAGTACGTC.

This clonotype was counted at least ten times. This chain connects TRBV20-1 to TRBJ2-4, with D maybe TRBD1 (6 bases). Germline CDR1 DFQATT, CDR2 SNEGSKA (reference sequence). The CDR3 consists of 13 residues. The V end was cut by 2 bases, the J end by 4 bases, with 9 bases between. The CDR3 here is CSARKGGKNIQYF. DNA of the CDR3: TGCAGTGCTAGAAAAGGGGGAAAAAACATTCAGTACTTC.

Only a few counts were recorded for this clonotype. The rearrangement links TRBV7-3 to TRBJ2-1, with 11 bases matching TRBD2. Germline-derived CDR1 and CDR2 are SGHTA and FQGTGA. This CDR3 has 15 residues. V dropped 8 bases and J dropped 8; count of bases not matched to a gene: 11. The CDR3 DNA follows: TGTGCCAGCTCGCTCGGGACTAGCGGATCCGATGAGCAGTTCTTC. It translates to CASSLGTSGSDEQFF.

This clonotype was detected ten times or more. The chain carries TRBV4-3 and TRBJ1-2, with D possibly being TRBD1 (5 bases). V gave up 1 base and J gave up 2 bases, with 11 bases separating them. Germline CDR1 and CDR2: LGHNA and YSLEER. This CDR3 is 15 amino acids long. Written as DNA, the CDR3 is TGCGCCAGCAGCCAAGTGGGGGGTATCAACTATGGCTACACCTTC. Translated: CASSQVGGINYGYTF.

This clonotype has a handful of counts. CDR3 DNA sequence: TGCGCCAGCAGCCCCGATAAAGGCACCTATGGCTACACCTTC. As protein: CASSPDKGTYGYTF. This chain joins TRBV5-1 and TRBJ1-2; D is uncertain. V was trimmed by 4 bases and J by 4 bases, leaving 14 bases between them. Germline CDR1 SGHRS, CDR2 YFSETQ. This CDR3 is 14 amino acids long.

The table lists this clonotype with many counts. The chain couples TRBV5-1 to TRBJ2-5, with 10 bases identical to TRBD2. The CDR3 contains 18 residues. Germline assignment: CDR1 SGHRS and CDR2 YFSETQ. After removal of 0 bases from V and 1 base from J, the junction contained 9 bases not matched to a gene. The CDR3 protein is CASSLGSVAGGFQETQYF. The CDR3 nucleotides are TGCGCCAGCAGCTTGGGGTCGGTAGCGGGGGGATTCCAAGAGACCCAGTACTTC.

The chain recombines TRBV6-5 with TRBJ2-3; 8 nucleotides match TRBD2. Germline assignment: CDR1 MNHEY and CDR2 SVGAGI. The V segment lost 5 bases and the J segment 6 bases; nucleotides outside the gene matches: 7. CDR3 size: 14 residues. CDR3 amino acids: CASSRRGGLDTQYF. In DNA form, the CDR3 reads TGTGCCAGCAGTAGACGGGGGGGCCTGGATACGCAGTATTTT.

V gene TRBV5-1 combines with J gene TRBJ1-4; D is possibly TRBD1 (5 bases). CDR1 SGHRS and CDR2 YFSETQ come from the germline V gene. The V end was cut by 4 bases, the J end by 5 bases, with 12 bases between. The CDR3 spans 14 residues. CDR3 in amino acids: CASSPRDGNEKLFF. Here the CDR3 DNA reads TGCGCCAGCAGCCCCCGGGACGGGAATGAAAAACTGTTTTTT. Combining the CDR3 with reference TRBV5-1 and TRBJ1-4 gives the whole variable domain KAGVTQTPRYLIKTRGQQVTLSCSPISGHRSVSWYQQTPGQGLQFLFEYFSETQRNKGNFPGRFSGRQFSNSRSEMNVSTLELGDSALYLCASSPRDGNEKLFFGSGTQLSVL.

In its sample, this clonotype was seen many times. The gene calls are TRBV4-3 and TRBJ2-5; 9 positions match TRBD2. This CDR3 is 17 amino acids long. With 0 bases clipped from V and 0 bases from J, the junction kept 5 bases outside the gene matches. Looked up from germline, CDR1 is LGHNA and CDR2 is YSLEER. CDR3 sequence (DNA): TGCGCCAGCAGCCAAGAGGCGCTAGCGGGGTACCAAGAGACCCAGTACTTC. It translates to CASSQEALAGYQETQYF.

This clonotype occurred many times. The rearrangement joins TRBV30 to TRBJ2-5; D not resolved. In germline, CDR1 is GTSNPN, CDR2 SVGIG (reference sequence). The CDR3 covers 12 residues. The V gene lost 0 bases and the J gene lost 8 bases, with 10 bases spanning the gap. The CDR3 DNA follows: TGTGCCTGGAGTGTATTCCGCAGTACCCAGTACTTC. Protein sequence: CAWSVFRSTQYF.

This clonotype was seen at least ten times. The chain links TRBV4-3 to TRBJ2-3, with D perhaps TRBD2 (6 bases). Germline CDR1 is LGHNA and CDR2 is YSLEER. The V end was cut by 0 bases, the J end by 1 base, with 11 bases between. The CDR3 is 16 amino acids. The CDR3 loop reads CASSQDGTGGTDTQYF. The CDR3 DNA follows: TGCGCCAGCAGCCAAGATGGGACGGGGGGCACAGATACGCAGTATTTT.

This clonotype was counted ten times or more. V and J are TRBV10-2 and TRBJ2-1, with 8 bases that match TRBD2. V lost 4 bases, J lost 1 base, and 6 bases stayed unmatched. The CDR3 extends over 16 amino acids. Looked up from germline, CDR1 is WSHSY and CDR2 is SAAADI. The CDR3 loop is CASSGLAGSSYNEQFF. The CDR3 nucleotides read TGCGCCAGCAGTGGTTTAGCGGGGTCATCCTACAATGAGCAGTTCTTC.

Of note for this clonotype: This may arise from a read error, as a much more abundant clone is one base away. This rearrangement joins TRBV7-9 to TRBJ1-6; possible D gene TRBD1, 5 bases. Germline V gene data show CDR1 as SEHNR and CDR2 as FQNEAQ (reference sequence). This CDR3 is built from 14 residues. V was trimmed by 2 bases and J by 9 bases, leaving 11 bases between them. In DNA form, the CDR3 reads TGTGCCAGCAGCTTATGGGACGCAATTTCACCCCTCCACTTT. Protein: CASSLWDAISPLHF. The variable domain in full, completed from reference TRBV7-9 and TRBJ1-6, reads DTGVSQNPRHKITKRGQNVTFRCDPISEHNRLYWYRQTLGQGPEFLTYFQNEAQLEKSRLLSDRFSAERPKGSFSTLEIQRTEQGDSAMYLCASSLWDAISPLHFGNGTRLTVT.

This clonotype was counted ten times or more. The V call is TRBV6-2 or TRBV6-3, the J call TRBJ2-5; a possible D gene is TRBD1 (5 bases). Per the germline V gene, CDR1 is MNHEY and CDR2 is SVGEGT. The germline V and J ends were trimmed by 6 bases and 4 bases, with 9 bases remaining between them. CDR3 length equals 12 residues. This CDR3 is CASSGQGETQYF. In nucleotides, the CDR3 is TGTGCCAGCAGCGGGCAGGGAGAGACCCAGTACTTC.

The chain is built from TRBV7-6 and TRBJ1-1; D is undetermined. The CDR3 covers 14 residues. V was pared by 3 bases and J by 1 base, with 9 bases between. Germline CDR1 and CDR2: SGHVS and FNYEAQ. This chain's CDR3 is CASSLYGRNTEAFF. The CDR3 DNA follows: TGTGCCAGCAGCTTGTATGGACGGAACACTGAAGCTTTCTTT.

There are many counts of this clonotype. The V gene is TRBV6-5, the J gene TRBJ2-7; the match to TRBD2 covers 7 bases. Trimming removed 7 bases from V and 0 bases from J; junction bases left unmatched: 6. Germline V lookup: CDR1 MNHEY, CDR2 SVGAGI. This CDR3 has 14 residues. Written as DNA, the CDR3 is TGTGCCAGCACCGCGGGACTAAGCTCCTACGAGCAGTACTTC. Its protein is CASTAGLSSYEQYF.

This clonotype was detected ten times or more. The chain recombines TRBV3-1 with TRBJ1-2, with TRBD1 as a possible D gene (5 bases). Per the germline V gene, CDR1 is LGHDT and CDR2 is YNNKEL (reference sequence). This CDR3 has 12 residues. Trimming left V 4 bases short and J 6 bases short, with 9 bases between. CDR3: CASSRQGDGYTF. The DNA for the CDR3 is TGTGCCAGCAGCCGTCAGGGTGATGGCTACACCTTC.

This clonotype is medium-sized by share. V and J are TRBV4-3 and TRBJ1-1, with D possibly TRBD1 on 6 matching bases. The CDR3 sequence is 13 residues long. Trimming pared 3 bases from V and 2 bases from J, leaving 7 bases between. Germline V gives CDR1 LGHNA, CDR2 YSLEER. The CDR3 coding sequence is TGCGCCAGCAGCCAGGACAGAAACACTGAAGCTTTCTTT. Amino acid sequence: CASSQDRNTEAFF.

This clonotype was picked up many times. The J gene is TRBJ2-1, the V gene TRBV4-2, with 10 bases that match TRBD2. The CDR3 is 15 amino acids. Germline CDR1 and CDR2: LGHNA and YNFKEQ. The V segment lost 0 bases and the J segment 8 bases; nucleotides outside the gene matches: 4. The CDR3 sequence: CASSQELGLADEQFF. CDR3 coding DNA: TGTGCCAGCAGCCAAGAATTAGGACTAGCGGATGAGCAGTTCTTC.